The T cell receptor beta chain under discussion was sequenced for a study of shared clonotypes between healthy human individuals. Comments on this clone: Its matching antigen is unknown.

Naive CD8 cells lacked CD45RO, underwent positive selection for CCR7 and left out terminally differentiated effector memory CD45RA+ cells. Study-wide results and limits: Sorted-subset samples were not fully sequenced, rarefaction indicated.

Data came from immunoSEQ multiplex PCR; TCRdb stores just in-frame clones and leaves some out. The table has about 2 million clones, approximately 94% seen once. Trimming left V 1 base short and J 4 bases short, with 13 bases between. The CDR3 consists of 15 residues. Germline V gene data show CDR1 as MGHRA and CDR2 as YSYEKL. The sequenced sample consisted of naive CD8+ T cells sorted from blood. The chain recombines TRBV4-1 with TRBJ1-1; a possible D gene is TRBD1 (5 bases). The clonotype comes from a man between 18 and 29 years old in good health. The chain's CDR3 is CASSQVTAGRTEAFF. CDR3 coding DNA: TGCGCCAGCAGCCAAGTAACTGCGGGGCGCACTGAAGCTTTCTTT.